This TCR beta chain derives from a study of blood T cell repertoires in COVID-19. The CDR3 length is 17 residues. Germline V gives CDR1 SGHDT, CDR2 YYEEEE. J lost 1 base, V lost 4 bases, and 9 bases had no gene match. Sequencing was performed with immunoSEQ multiplex PCR; in TCRdb, only in-frame clones are kept and a portion is missing. The sample contains fewer than 300,000 clones, about 85% of which appear only once. The rearrangement links TRBV5-6 to TRBJ2-2, with 8 positions matching TRBD2. The TCR comes from a human donor in a cohort sampled during active COVID-19. The sequenced material came from peripheral blood. The CDR3 protein is CASSLHISGVNTGELFF. CDR3 DNA sequence: TGTGCCAGCAGCCTCCACATTAGCGGGGTGAACACCGGGGAGCTGTTTTTT.